This paragraph covers one TCR beta chain sequence. Antigen: not known. This sample was included in a study of T cell responses to AZD1222 COVID-19 vaccine. Produced via immunoSEQ multiplex PCR; TCRdb's table is partial and in-frame only. The table has 87,000 or so clones, nearly 90% seen once. Overall study results and limits: A rise in Spike-specific TCR breadth and depth followed two AZD1222 doses. The CD4 TCRs associated with vaccination extended across spike and predominated at 160-218 and 743-854. At baseline, seropositivity was found in only six or seven AZD1222 recipients. There were mostly white British donors and more females than males, and clonal diversity was possibly underestimated.

The CDR3 totals 14 residues. Trimming removed 1 base at V and 2 bases at J, with 8 bases between. Germline CDR1 and CDR2: SGHTA and FQGNSA. The clonotype comes from an adult in good health. Sample: peripheral blood, taken on day 0 of AZD1222 vaccination. This chain joins TRBV7-2 and TRBJ1-2, with unresolved D. DNA for the CDR3: TGTGCCAGCAGCTTAGGGTTCAGAAACTATGGCTACACCTTC. This sequence encodes CASSLGFRNYGYTF.